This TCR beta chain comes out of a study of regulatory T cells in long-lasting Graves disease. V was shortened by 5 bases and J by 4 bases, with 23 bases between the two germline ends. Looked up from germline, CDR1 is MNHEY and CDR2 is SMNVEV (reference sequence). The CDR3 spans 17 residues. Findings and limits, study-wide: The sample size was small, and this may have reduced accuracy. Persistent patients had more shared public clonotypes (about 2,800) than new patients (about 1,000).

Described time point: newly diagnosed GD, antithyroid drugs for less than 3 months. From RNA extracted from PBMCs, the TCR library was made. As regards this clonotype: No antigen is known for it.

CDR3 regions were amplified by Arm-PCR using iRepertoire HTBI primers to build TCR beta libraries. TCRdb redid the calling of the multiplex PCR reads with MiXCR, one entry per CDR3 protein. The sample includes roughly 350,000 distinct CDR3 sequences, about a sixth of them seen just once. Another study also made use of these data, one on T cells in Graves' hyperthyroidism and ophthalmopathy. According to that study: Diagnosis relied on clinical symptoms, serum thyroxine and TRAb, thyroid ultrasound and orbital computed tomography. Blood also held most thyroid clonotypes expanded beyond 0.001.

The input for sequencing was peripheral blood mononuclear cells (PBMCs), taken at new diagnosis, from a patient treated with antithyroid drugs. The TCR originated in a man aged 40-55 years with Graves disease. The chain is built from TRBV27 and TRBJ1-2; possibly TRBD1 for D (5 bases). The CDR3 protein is CASSAIRGGNMAYGYTF. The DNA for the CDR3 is TGTGCCAGCAGTGCGATACGGGGGGGGAATATGGCCTATGGCTACACCTTC.